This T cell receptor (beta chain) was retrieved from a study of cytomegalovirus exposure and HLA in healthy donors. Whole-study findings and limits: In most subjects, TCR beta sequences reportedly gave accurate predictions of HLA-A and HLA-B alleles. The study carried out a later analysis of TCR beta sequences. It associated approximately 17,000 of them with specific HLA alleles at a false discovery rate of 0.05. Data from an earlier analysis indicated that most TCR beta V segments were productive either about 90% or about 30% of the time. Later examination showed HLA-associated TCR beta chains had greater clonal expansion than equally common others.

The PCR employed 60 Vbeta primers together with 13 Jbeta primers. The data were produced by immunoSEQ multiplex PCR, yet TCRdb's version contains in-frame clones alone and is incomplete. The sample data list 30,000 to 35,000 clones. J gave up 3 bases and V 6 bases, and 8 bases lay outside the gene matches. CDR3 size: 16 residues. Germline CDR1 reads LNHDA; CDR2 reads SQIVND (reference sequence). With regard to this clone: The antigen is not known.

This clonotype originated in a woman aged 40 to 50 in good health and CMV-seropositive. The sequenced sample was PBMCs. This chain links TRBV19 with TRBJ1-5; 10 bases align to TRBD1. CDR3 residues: CASSRPGTGDNQPQHF. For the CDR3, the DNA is TGTGCCAGTAGCCGCCCAGGGACAGGGGACAATCAGCCCCAGCATTTT.